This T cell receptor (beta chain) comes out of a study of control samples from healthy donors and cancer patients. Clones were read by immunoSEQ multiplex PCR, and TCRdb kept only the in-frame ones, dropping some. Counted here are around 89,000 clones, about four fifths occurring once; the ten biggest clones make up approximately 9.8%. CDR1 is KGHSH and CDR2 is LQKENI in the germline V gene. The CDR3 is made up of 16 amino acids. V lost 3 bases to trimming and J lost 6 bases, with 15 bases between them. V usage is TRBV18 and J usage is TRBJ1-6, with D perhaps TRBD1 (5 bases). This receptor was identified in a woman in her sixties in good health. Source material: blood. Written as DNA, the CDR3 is TGTGCCAGCTCACCGGGGGGAATGGGGAGTAATTCACCCCTCCACTTT. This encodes CASSPGGMGSNSPLHF.